These 28 T cell receptor beta chains originate from one sample sequenced in a study of control samples from healthy donors and cancer patients (dated by TCRdb to 2020 to 2021). Preparation of the library involved the immunoSEQ multiplex PCR assay. Drawn from immuneACCESS, this table holds only the in-frame rearrangements with V and J called that TCRdb kept. Clones are partly lost; checked studies trace under half to an unresolved V gene and leave the rest unexplained. Across this sample there are about 85,000 clones, with 75% to 95% seen only once. The biggest ten clones account for over 3% of the sample. Sequenced sample: blood. The receptors stem from a woman in her late teens or twenties in good health.

The J gene is TRBJ1-2, the V gene TRBV10-3; D is uncertain. Germline values: CDR1 ENHRY, CDR2 SYGVKD. Trimming took 2 bases from V and 6 from J, leaving 16 bases between them. The CDR3 contains 15 residues. The CDR3, as DNA: TGTGCCATCAGTGAGGAACTTATTGGTGTAAATGGCTACACCTTC. Protein: CAISEELIGVNGYTF.

The chain uses TRBV5-4 and TRBJ1-5; D not resolved. CDR1 is SGHNT, CDR2 YYREEE, per germline (reference sequence). The CDR3 is 16 residues long. V lost 4 bases and J 0 bases, leaving 14 bases between the germline ends. The CDR3 is CASSLTAGDSNQPQHF. The CDR3 region has the DNA TGTGCCAGCAGCCTCACGGCGGGCGATAGCAATCAGCCCCAGCATTTT.

This clone is medium-sized within its sample. The genes are TRBV7-9 and TRBJ1-3, with 9 bases identical to TRBD1. Germline V gene lookup returns CDR1 SEHNR and CDR2 FQNEAQ (reference sequence). J was trimmed by 8 bases and V by 5 bases; bases with no gene match: 7. The CDR3 is 14 amino acids. In DNA, the CDR3 is TGTGCCAGCAGCCTACAGGGGGCAGAGGACACCATATATTTT. Protein product: CASSLQGAEDTIYF. Full variable domain (missing parts from reference TRBV7-9 and TRBJ1-3): DTGVSQNPRHKITKRGQNVTFRCDPISEHNRLYWYRQTLGQGPEFLTYFQNEAQLEKSRLLSDRFSAERPKGSFSTLEIQRTEQGDSAMYLCASSLQGAEDTIYFGEGSWLTVV.

This rearrangement joins TRBV10-3 to TRBJ1-5, with 8 bases lining up with TRBD1. Germline loops: CDR1 ENHRY, CDR2 SYGVKD. CDR3 size: 16 residues. V lost 5 bases and J lost 0; bases outside the gene matches: 6. The CDR3 region is CAISIGTGDSNQPQHF. The CDR3, as DNA: TGTGCCATCAGTATAGGGACAGGAGATAGCAATCAGCCCCAGCATTTT.

The V gene is TRBV19, the J gene TRBJ2-1, with D unresolved. With 1 base removed from V and 10 bases from J, the gap between germline ends came to 17 bases. This CDR3 comprises 15 residues. Per the germline V gene, CDR1 is LNHDA and CDR2 is SQIVND (reference sequence). CDR3 sequence reads: CASSIGSLVGWEQFF. The CDR3 DNA reads TGTGCCAGTAGTATAGGTTCCCTCGTAGGTTGGGAGCAGTTCTTC.

The V gene is TRBV19, the J gene TRBJ2-7, with unresolved D. V shed 2 bases and J shed 2 bases, with 10 bases lying between them. The CDR3 sequence is 14 residues long. Germline values: CDR1 LNHDA, CDR2 SQIVND (reference sequence). This chain's CDR3 is CASSINYATYEQYF. The CDR3 DNA follows: TGTGCCAGTAGTATAAATTACGCCACCTACGAGCAGTACTTC.

V usage is TRBV7-9 and J usage is TRBJ2-1; 7 nucleotides align to TRBD2. There are 15 residues in the CDR3. Germline lookup yields CDR1 SEHNR and CDR2 FQNEAQ (reference sequence). Germline trimming cut 5 bases from V and 4 bases from J; bases unmatched to any gene: 8. The CDR3 reads CASSPTGGPYNEQFF. DNA for the CDR3: TGTGCCAGCAGCCCGACGGGAGGCCCTTACAATGAGCAGTTCTTC. The entire variable domain, with the rest obtained from reference TRBV7-9 and TRBJ2-1, is as follows: DTGVSQNPRHKITKRGQNVTFRCDPISEHNRLYWYRQTLGQGPEFLTYFQNEAQLEKSRLLSDRFSAERPKGSFSTLEIQRTEQGDSAMYLCASSPTGGPYNEQFFGPGTRLTVL.

The sample holds one count of this clone. This sequence joins TRBV7-9 and TRBJ1-1, with TRBD1 matching 7 bases. The germline V gene has CDR1 SEHNR and CDR2 FQNEAQ (reference sequence). This CDR3 comprises 14 residues. V lost 1 base, J lost 4 bases, and 3 bases stayed unmatched. This CDR3 is CASSLGRGPTEAFF. Written as DNA, the CDR3 is TGTGCCAGCAGCTTAGGTAGGGGGCCCACTGAAGCTTTCTTT.

This clone was recorded once. The chain joins TRBV19 to TRBJ2-7; D unresolved. Trimming took off 9 bases at V and 1 base at J, with 16 bases between the two ends. CDR1 is LNHDA and CDR2 is SQIVND in the germline V gene (reference sequence). CDR3 length: 14 amino acids. CDR3 nucleotide sequence: TGTGCCAGCCAAACGGTGGCAGGTTCCTACGAGCAGTACTTC. Residues: CASQTVAGSYEQYF.

The J gene is TRBJ2-3, the V gene TRBV14; perhaps TRBD1 as D (6 bases). Germline V gene sequence: CDR1 SGHDN, CDR2 FVKESK. V shed 2 bases and J shed 4 bases, with 22 bases lying between them. This CDR3 spans 18 amino acids. CDR3 nucleotides: TGTGCCAGCAGCCAAACTGGGCAGGGGCCCAGTCCCGCAGATACGCAGTATTTT. Its translation is CASSQTGQGPSPADTQYF.

As concerns this clone: The limits of the CDR3 on the DNA are not certain, so only TCRdb's listed CDR3 is given. The rearrangement uses TRBV9 and TRBJ2-5. Germline-derived CDR1 and CDR2 are SGDLS and YYNGEE. The CDR3 is made up of 13 amino acids, end residues included. The CDR3 is CASSVFGPETQYF.

J is TRBJ2-1 and V is TRBV5-1, with 9 positions matching TRBD1. This CDR3 comprises 15 residues. Germline V gives CDR1 SGHRS, CDR2 YFSETQ. Trimming cost V 4 bases and J 4 bases; bases outside gene matches: 6. CDR3 residues: CASSVGQGVYNEQFF. The CDR3 DNA sequence: TGCGCCAGCAGCGTGGGACAGGGAGTTTACAATGAGCAGTTCTTC.

The chain uses TRBV5-4 and TRBJ1-1, with 7 bases lining up with TRBD1. Germline V gene sequence: CDR1 SGHNT, CDR2 YYREEE (reference sequence). V shed 5 bases and J 8 bases; nucleotides not matched to a gene: 15. CDR3 length equals 15 residues. In DNA, the CDR3 is TGTGCCAGCAGAAGCAGGGGACAGACGACCCAAGAAGCTTTCTTT. Amino acids: CASRSRGQTTQEAFF.

The V gene is TRBV2, the J gene TRBJ1-1; D is uncertain. V was cut by 7 bases and J by 3 bases, with 12 bases left in between. CDR3 length equals 13 residues. Germline CDR1 SNHLY, CDR2 FYNNEI. In DNA form, the CDR3 reads TGTGCCAGCATTACCGAGGCAGACACTGAAGCTTTCTTT. This sequence encodes CASITEADTEAFF.

The chain employs TRBV5-6 and TRBJ1-3; 7 bases are a match to TRBD1. The CDR3 length is 15 residues. Germline V gives CDR1 SGHDT, CDR2 YYEEEE. V lost 3 bases and J lost 7; bases outside the gene matches: 10. The CDR3: CASSSTRQGGNTIYF. CDR3 bases: TGTGCCAGCAGCTCCACCCGACAGGGTGGGAACACCATATATTTT.

The chain combines TRBV4-1 with TRBJ2-1; TRBD2 matches at 7 bases. Germline V CDR1 and CDR2: MGHRA, YSYEKL. The CDR3 runs 15 residues. Losses at the gene ends were 3 bases for V and 2 bases for J; bases not matched to a gene: 4. CDR3 nucleotide sequence: TGCGCCAGCAGCCAGAGGGCGGGGGCCTACAATGAGCAGTTCTTC. Translation: CASSQRAGAYNEQFF.

The chain links TRBV5-1 to TRBJ1-4; D is perhaps TRBD1 (5 bases). This CDR3 is built from 14 residues. The germline CDR1 and CDR2 sequences are SGHRS and YFSETQ. V lost 4 bases, J lost 7 bases, and 14 bases lay in between. CDR3 sequence: CASSPGTAGEKLFF. CDR3 coding DNA: TGCGCCAGCAGCCCCGGGACGGCAGGTGAAAAACTGTTTTTT.

The chain recombines TRBV4-2 with TRBJ2-3; D is possibly TRBD2 (5 bases). Trimming pared 0 bases from V and 2 bases from J, leaving 9 bases between. Germline V gene lookup returns CDR1 LGHNA and CDR2 YNFKEQ. The CDR3 consists of 15 residues. The CDR3: CASSQDEAATDTQYF. The CDR3 region has the DNA TGTGCCAGCAGCCAAGATGAAGCGGCCACAGATACGCAGTATTTT.

V gene TRBV5-1 combines with J gene TRBJ2-5; possible D gene TRBD1, 6 bases. The CDR3 contains 14 residues. The germline V and J ends were trimmed by 4 bases and 4 bases, with 14 bases remaining between them. The germline gives CDR1 SGHRS, CDR2 YFSETQ. CDR3 DNA sequence: TGCGCCAGCAGCCCTCAGGGGAACCCAGAGACCCAGTACTTC. Translated: CASSPQGNPETQYF.

The genes are TRBV3-1 (or the pseudogene TRBV3-2) and TRBJ1-2, with D maybe TRBD1 (6 bases). Germline V CDR1 and CDR2: LGHDT, YNNKEL (reference sequence). V lost 0 bases and J 4 bases, leaving 18 bases between the germline ends. The CDR3 runs 17 residues. The CDR3 nucleotides are TGTGCCAGCAGCCAAGATGCTCTGGGGGCGGGGGGCTATGGCTACACCTTC. As protein: CASSQDALGAGGYGYTF.

CDR3 amino acids: CASSVDPEGNQPQHF. In DNA form, the CDR3 reads TGTGCCAGCAGCGTAGATCCCGAGGGCAATCAGCCCCAGCATTTT. The V call is TRBV9, the J call TRBJ1-5; D not resolved. CDR3 length equals 15 residues. Germline assignment: CDR1 SGDLS and CDR2 YYNGEE. Between the trimmed V and J ends, which lost 0 bases and 2 bases, there was a span of 9 bases.

The CDR3 sequence: CASSSTETGGGETQYF. The DNA for the CDR3 is TGTGCCAGCAGCTCGACCGAAACAGGGGGCGGTGAGACCCAGTACTTC. The chain couples TRBV7-7 to TRBJ2-5, with 9 nucleotides matching TRBD1. There are 16 residues in the CDR3. Germline V gene sequence: CDR1 SSHAT, CDR2 FNYEAQ (reference sequence). Unmatched junction bases numbered 11, after V lost 4 bases and J lost 5 bases.

The chain uses TRBV3-1 (or the pseudogene TRBV3-2) and TRBJ1-2, with 9 positions matching TRBD1. V dropped 3 bases and J dropped 3; count of bases not matched to a gene: 5. The CDR3 sequence is 15 residues long. CDR1 LGHDT and CDR2 YNNKEL come from the germline V gene (reference sequence). In nucleotides, the CDR3 is TGTGCCAGCAGCCAGGGGACAGGGAGGGACTATGGCTACACCTTC. Encoded protein: CASSQGTGRDYGYTF.

This clone was picked up a small number of times. The CDR3 coding sequence is TGTGCCAGCAGCCAAGGTTGGGGTGATAATGAAAAACTGTTTTTT. As protein: CASSQGWGDNEKLFF. The genes are TRBV3-1 (or the pseudogene TRBV3-2) and TRBJ1-4, with no clear D. CDR3 length: 15 amino acids. V gave up 1 base and J gave up 4 bases, with 10 bases separating them. Germline V gene sequence: CDR1 LGHDT, CDR2 YNNKEL (reference sequence).

The chain combines TRBV6-1 with TRBJ2-5; D possibly corresponds to TRBD2 (7 bases). The V gene's germline CDR1 is MNHNS and CDR2 SASEGT. V shed 2 bases and J shed 5 bases, with 12 bases lying between them. CDR3 length equals 14 residues. The CDR3 region has the DNA TGTGCCAGCAGTGAATTAGGGGGGGTCGAGACCCAGTACTTC. This sequence encodes CASSELGGVETQYF.

The chain couples TRBV15 to TRBJ2-5, with D perhaps TRBD2 (6 bases). The CDR3 totals 14 residues. With 2 bases removed from V and 2 bases from J, the gap between germline ends came to 9 bases. Looked up from germline, CDR1 is LNHNV and CDR2 is YYDKDF (reference sequence). CDR3 protein: CATSRRLDQETQYF. Here the CDR3 DNA reads TGTGCCACCAGCAGAAGACTAGATCAAGAGACCCAGTACTTC.

This chain connects TRBV6-5 to TRBJ2-2; D remains ambiguous. The V gene's germline CDR1 is MNHEY and CDR2 SVGAGI. The CDR3 has 14 amino acids. Trimming removed 11 bases from V and 1 base from J, with 14 bases in between. The CDR3 region is CAAAAGKNTGELFF. CDR3 coding DNA: TGTGCCGCCGCAGCCGGCAAGAACACCGGGGAGCTGTTTTTT.

The chain couples TRBV5-8 to TRBJ1-1; 7 bases are a match to TRBD1. V lost 4 bases and J lost 1; bases outside the gene matches: 7. Germline V lookup: CDR1 SGHTS, CDR2 YDEGEE. CDR3 length: 15 amino acids. The CDR3 DNA follows: TGTGCCAGCAGCCACACGACAGGGAGGAACACTGAAGCTTTCTTT. This gives the protein CASSHTTGRNTEAFF.